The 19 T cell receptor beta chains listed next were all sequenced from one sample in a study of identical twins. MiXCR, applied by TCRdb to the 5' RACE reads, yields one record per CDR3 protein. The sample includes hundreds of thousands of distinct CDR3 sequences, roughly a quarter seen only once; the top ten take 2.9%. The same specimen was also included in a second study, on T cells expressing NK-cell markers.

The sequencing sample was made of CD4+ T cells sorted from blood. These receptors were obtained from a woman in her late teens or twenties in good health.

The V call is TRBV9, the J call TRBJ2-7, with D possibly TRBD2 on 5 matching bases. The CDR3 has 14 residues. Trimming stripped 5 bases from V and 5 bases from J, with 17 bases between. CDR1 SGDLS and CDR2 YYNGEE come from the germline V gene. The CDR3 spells CASRGEGKRDEQYF. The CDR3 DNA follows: TGTGCCAGCAGGGGAGAAGGGAAGAGAGACGAGCAGTACTTC.

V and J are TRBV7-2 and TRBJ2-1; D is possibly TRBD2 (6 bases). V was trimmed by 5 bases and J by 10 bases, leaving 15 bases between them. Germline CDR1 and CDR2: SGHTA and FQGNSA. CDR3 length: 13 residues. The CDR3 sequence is CASSLQTSWEQFF. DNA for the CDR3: TGTGCCAGCAGCCTCCAGACTAGTTGGGAGCAGTTCTTC.

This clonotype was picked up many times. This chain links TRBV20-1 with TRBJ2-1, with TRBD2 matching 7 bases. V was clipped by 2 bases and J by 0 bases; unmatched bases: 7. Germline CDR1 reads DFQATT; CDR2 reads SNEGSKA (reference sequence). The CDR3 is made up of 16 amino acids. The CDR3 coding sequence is TGCAGTGCTAGACCTACTAGCGATCGCTCCTACAATGAGCAGTTCTTC. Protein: CSARPTSDRSYNEQFF.

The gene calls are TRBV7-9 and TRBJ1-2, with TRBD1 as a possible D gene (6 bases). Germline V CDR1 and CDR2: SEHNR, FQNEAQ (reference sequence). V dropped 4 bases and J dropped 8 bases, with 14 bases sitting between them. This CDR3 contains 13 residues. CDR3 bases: TGTGCCAGCAGCTCGGTGGGACAAGGCGGCTACACCTTC. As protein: CASSSVGQGGYTF. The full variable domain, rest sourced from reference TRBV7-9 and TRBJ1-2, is DTGVSQNPRHKITKRGQNVTFRCDPISEHNRLYWYRQTLGQGPEFLTYFQNEAQLEKSRLLSDRFSAERPKGSFSTLEIQRTEQGDSAMYLCASSSVGQGGYTFGSGTRLTVV.

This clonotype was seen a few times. The CDR3 coding sequence is TGTGCCAGCAGTTTTGGACAGAACTACGAGCAGTACTTC. It specifies CASSFGQNYEQYF. The chain is built from TRBV12-3 or TRBV12-4 and TRBJ2-7; maybe TRBD1 (6 bases). This CDR3 comprises 13 residues. Trimming took off 3 bases at V and 3 bases at J, with 9 bases between the two ends.

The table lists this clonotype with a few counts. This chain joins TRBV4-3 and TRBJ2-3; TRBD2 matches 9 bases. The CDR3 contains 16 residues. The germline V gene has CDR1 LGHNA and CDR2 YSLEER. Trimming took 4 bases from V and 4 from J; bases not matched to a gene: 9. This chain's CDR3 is CASSRGPGLAADTQYF. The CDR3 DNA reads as TGCGCCAGCAGCCGTGGGCCGGGACTAGCCGCAGATACGCAGTATTTT.

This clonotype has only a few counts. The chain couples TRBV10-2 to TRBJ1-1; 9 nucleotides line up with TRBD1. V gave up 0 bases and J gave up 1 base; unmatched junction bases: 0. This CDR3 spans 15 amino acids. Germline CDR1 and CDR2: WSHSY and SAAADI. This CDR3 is CASSESDRGNTEAFF. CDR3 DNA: TGCGCCAGCAGTGAGTCGGACAGGGGGAACACTGAAGCTTTCTTT.

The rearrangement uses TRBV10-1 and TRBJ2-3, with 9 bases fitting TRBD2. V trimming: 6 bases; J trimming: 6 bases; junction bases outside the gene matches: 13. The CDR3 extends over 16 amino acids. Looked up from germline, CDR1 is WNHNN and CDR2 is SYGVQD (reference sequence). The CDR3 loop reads CASSPSLAGTLDTQYF. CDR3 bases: TGCGCCAGCAGCCCTTCTCTAGCGGGGACTTTGGATACGCAGTATTTT.

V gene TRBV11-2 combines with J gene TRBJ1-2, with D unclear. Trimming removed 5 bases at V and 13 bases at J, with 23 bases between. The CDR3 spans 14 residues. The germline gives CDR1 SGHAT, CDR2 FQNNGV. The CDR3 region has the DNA TGTGCCAGCAGCCCCCAAGGCAGGAGTCTTTTTGTCACCTTC. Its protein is CASSPQGRSLFVTF.

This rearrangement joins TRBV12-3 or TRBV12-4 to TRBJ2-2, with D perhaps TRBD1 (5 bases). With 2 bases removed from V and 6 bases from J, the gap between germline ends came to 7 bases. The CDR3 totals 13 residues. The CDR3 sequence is CASSLWGAGELFF. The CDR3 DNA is TGTGCCAGCAGTTTATGGGGCGCCGGGGAGCTGTTTTTT.

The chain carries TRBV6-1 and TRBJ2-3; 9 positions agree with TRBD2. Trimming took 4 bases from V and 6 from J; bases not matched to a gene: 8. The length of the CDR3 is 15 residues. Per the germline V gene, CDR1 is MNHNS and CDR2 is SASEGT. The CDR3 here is CASSGSRGTSDTQYF. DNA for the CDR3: TGTGCCAGCAGTGGATCAAGGGGGACTAGCGATACGCAGTATTTT.

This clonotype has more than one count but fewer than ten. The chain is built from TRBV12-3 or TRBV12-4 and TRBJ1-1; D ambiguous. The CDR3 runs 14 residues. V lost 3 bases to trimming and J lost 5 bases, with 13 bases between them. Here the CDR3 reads CASSFSSPATEAFF. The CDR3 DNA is TGTGCCAGCAGTTTTTCCTCCCCAGCGACTGAAGCTTTCTTT.

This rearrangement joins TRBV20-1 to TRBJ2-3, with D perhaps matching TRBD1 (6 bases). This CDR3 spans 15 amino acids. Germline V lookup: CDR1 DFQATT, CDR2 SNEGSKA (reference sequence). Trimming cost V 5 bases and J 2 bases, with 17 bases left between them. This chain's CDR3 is CSAPPGQKLTDTQYF. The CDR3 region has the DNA TGCAGTGCTCCTCCCGGACAGAAACTCACAGATACGCAGTATTTT.

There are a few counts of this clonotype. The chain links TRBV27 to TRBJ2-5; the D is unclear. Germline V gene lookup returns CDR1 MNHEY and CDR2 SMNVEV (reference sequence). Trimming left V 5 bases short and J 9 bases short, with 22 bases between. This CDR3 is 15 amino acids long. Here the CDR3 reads CASSPLDRISVSQYF. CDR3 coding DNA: TGTGCCAGCAGTCCCCTGGACCGTATATCTGTGTCCCAGTACTTC.

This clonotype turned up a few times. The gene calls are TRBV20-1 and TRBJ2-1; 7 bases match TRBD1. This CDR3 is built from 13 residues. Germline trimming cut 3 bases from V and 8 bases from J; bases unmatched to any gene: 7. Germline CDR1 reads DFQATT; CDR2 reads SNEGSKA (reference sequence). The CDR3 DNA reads TGCAGTGCTAGTGGGACAGTCGGTTATGAGCAGTTCTTC. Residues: CSASGTVGYEQFF.

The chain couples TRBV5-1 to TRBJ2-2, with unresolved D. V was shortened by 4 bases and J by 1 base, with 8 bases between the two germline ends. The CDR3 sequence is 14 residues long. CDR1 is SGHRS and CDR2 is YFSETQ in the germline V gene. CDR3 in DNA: TGCGCCAGCAGCGCAGAGTTGAACACCGGGGAGCTGTTTTTT. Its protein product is CASSAELNTGELFF.

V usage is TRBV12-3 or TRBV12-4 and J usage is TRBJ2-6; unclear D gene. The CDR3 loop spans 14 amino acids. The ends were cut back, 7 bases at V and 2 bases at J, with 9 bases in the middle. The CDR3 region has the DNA TGTGCCAGCACTTCCCAAACTGGGGCCAACGTCCTGACTTTC. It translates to CASTSQTGANVLTF.

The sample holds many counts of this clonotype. The CDR3 sequence: CSVTLVGYGYTF. CDR3 coding DNA: TGCAGCGTTACGTTGGTGGGCTATGGCTACACCTTC. The chain is built from TRBV29-1 and TRBJ1-2; no firm D call. The CDR3 length is 12 residues. Germline CDR1 SQVTM, CDR2 ANQGSEA. Trimming shortened V by 5 bases and J by 4 bases, and 11 bases separated the two germline ends.

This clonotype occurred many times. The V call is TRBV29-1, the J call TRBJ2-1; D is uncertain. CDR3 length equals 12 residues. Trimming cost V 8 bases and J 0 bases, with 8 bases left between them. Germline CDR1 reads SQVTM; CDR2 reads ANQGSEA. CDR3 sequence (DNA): TGCAGCCTTATTAGCTCCTACAATGAGCAGTTCTTC. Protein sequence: CSLISSYNEQFF.